What follows is one TCR beta chain and its context. It lacks a known antigen. No base quality values were provided; no much bigger clone lies one nucleotide off. The data stem from a study of T-cell memory formation after mild COVID-19 (dated by TCRdb to about 2021). Background for the entire study: Most TCR sequence clusters were specific to one of the two donors. Longitudinal TCRalpha and TCRbeta repertoire sequencing tracked T-cell clones expanding and contracting after mild COVID-19 in a couple of donors. The cohort comprised two young, previously healthy adult volunteers, one female and one male. Results the study describes overall, beyond this receptor: The detection of some responding clones in pre-infection memory suggests that pre-existing cross-reactive memory T cells joined the SARS-CoV-2 response. The second-wave clones that peaked on day 37 were not confirmed to be SARS-CoV-2 specific. From day 15 to 85, contracting clones showed balanced CD4/CD8 phenotypes, whereas a second wave of clones that expanded from day 15 to 37 leaned towards CD4+. Contracting CD4+ clones were found mainly in CM and EM memory subsets, while CD8+ clones were enriched in EMRA. The study included only two mild cases, and larger cohorts that include severe cases with pre-infection samples were judged to be necessary.

The CDR3 holds 19 amino acids from the cysteine to the phenylalanine. Left in the record is the CDR3 DNA by itself, 57 bases read in frame from the first base. At the junction V is shortened by 3 bases and J by 0 bases; bases outside the gene matches: 11. From a lookup of the germline V gene (reference sequence), CDR1 and CDR2 are LNHDA and SQIVND. PBMCs were isolated by Ficoll-Paque density gradient centrifugation. Sequenced on an Illumina NovaSeq 6000. Using 5'RACE with constant-segment primers, TCRalpha and TCRbeta cDNA libraries were constructed, with sample barcodes and unique molecular identifiers added in the process. Trizol reagent was used to extract RNA from every sample. Library amplification was performed in two PCR steps, and a second sample barcode and Illumina TruSeq adapters were introduced in the second step. Sequencing of the libraries was done on an Illumina NovaSeq, producing 2 x 150 bp paired-end reads. In the original analysis: Reads were demultiplexed and collapsed into UMI-guided consensus sequences with migec v1.2.7. With mixcr v2.1.11, UMI consensuses were aligned to TRA and TRB V and J templates and assembled into clonotypes. Expanded or contracted clonotypes were those called significant by both edgeR and NoisET, with noise models trained on biological replicates. For edgeR calls, the thresholds were a false discovery rate-adjusted p below 0.01 and a log2 fold-change of 1. As an exploratory analysis of dynamics, PCA with hierarchical clustering was applied to max-normalized trajectories of the 1000 most abundant clonotypes. Each responding clone was given a CD4 or CD8 phenotype based on the CD4+ and CD8+ repertoires, which had been sequenced separately. TCRdb reran the public reads through fastp at Q25 and MiXCR, keeping productive beta chains. Identical CDR3 proteins give one entry, which carries the most common genes and DNA. The V and J calls shown here were made by TCRdb, not taken from the authors' results. This sample is represented by around 530,000 distinct CDR3 sequences; less than 25% of them were singletons. The ten most abundant clones make up approximately 8.4% of the sample.

The sequenced sample consisted of PBMCs or a T cell subset sorted from them (not recorded which). The sequence joins TRBV19 to TRBJ2-1, and TRBD2 aligns with 10 junction nucleotides. The TCR was taken from an adult woman who had mild COVID-19 (a few samples of this study predate the infection). The sample titles of this study are shuffled in the database, so cell type and time point are left out; the donor was told from shared clones. CDR3 sequence: CASSIDGTSGASSYNEQFF. The DNA reads as follows: TGTGCCAGTAGTATCGACGGAACTAGCGGGGCTAGCTCCTACAATGAGCAGTTCTTC.